This T cell receptor (beta chain) was found in a study of CD8+ T cells in alopecia areata. Extracted RNA was reverse transcribed into cDNA, the sequencing template. TCRdb's copy holds only in-frame clones and misses some; the assay was immunoSEQ multiplex PCR. The sample holds 120,000 or so clones; around 48% are singletons and the top ten take under 12%. There are a few counts of this clone. Germline V CDR1 and CDR2: SQVTM, ANQGSEA. Losses at the gene ends were 3 bases for V and 8 bases for J; bases not matched to a gene: 6. The CDR3 is made up of 14 amino acids. The V and J genes are TRBV29-1 and TRBJ2-1; 11 bases align to TRBD1. This receptor was identified in a human donor with alopecia areata. The sample comprised NKG2D-low CD8+ T cells sorted from blood. The CDR3 coding sequence is TGCAGCGTTGACGGGACAGGGGGTTTCGATGAGCAGTTCTTC. It translates to CSVDGTGGFDEQFF.